The following is a TCR beta chain sequence with its context. Its antigen has not been determined. Per-base qualities were not stored, and no clone one base away is much larger. The library was made by PCR. TCRdb shows the sequencer as Illumina HiSeq 2500. Molecular barcoding was employed in the preparation of TCR libraries, with unique molecular identifiers being used to normalize TCRbeta repertoire quantification. TCRdb reanalyzed the raw reads on its own, using fastp at Q25 for trimming and MiXCR for clone calling, and kept in-frame beta chains. Rows merge per CDR3 protein into single entries with the most common DNA and genes. The sample records more than 200,000 distinct CDR3 sequences, approximately 15% of which are singletons. The ten largest clones take up about 39% of the sample. This entry is derived from a study of T-cell reconstitution after alpha-beta-depleted transplantation in children (dated by TCRdb to the mid-2010s). The study in broad terms: Using TCR repertoire profiling, the study quantitatively followed how T-cell immune reconstitution unfolded in children after TCRalphabeta/CD19-depleted allogeneic hematopoietic cell transplantation.

The treatment or condition label, read with the paper, signifies: allogeneic hematopoietic cell transplantation with graft depleted of TCRalphabeta T cells and CD19 B cells. The children who served as transplant recipients had been given grafts of TCRalphabeta/CD19-depleted allogeneic hematopoietic cells. Results the study describes overall, beyond this receptor: In some patients, the high TCRbeta diversity seen at day 60 was put down to recipient T cells and intrathymic progenitors that had survived conditioning. The apparently early alphabetaT-cell count recovery about two months after transplant was reportedly dependent on only several hundred rapidly expanded clones derived from non-depleted graft cells. Hyperexpanded clone frequencies declined over subsequent months; after one year, T-cell counts and TCRbeta diversity were mostly attributed to newly produced T cells.

The source is a male patient aged 2 to 10 who had a stem cell transplant for acute lymphoblastic leukemia, so the T cells may come from the graft donor. Sequencing was performed on PBMCs, mostly from graft donor cells, taken 360 days after TCRalphabeta/CD19-depleted stem cell transplant.

CDR3 loop: CASSPPRAGGETQYF. The nucleotides read TGTGCCAGCAGCCCCCCCAGAGCGGGTGGAGAGACCCAGTACTTC. Recombination linked TRBV3-1 to TRBJ2-5; TRBD2 is a weak D gene call, 6 bases matching. Measured from the cysteine to the phenylalanine, the CDR3 is 15 residues long. Only CDR3 DNA remains: 45 bases, in frame from the first base. Based on the germline V gene (reference sequence), the CDR1 and CDR2 sequences are LGHDT and YNNKEL. At the junction V is shortened by 4 bases and J by 4 bases, with 16 bases in between.